This entry concerns a single T cell receptor (beta chain). This clone was seen more than once but under ten times. This clone's antigen is unknown. No base-level quality is on record; no much larger clone is a single base apart. Using the deep immunoSEQ assay, TCR CDR3 regions were amplified from genomic DNA by multiplex PCR. Extracted genomic DNA from each cell subset was distributed evenly across all wells of several immunoSEQ 96-well plates, and each plate was treated as a replicate. For sorted subsets, each replicate PCR was loaded with roughly 190 ng genomic DNA, equivalent to 25,000 to 35,000 T cell genomes. The purified libraries were quantified using a Qubit 3.0 fluorometer, sized with a Bioanalyzer 2100, and then quantified again using the KAPA Library Quantification kit. Each immunoSEQ 96-well plate was sequenced on its own single-read 150-cycle Illumina NextSeq 550 flow cell. In the source study's methods: The immunoSEQ output contained only junctional sequences without quality scores, so filtering could not match that applied to full-length reads. Sequences were annotated with PyIR, a Python wrapper for IgBLAST v1.9, and V/J genes and CDR3 were assigned using IMGT germline references. Reads with weak V/J assignments (E-value above 1e-6), missing CDR3, stop codons, out-of-frame junctions, or ambiguous translated residues were removed. V3J clonotypes were defined as sequences sharing the same inferred V gene, J gene, and CDR3 amino acid sequence. To compute the percentage overlap between repertoires, the number of shared unique clonotypes was divided by the size of the smaller repertoire. Richness of each repertoire was evaluated using RTK rarefaction, the Chao1 estimator, and Recon v2.1 estimates of unobserved clonotypes. For all TCRbeta clonotypes obtained by the gDNA method from a few donors, generation probabilities were computed with OLGA. TCRdb re-hosts the immuneACCESS table, in-frame sequences only. Its copies lack some clones; in the studies checked, an unresolved V gene accounts for under half of them, and the cause for the rest is not known. V and J calls and clone size are copied from that table; D and trimming were computed from the DNA. The sample profile shows approximately 320,000 clones; about nine tenths of them were found once. The top ten clonotypes cover roughly 16% of the sample.

These data originate in a study of shared clonotypes between healthy human individuals (dated by TCRdb to about 2020). Describing the broader study: A few men and two women, aged 18 to 49 years, made up the cohort. Per donor, leukapheresis produced somewhere between about 0.94 and 9.5 billion PBMCs. For each donor, CD4 naive and CD4 memory were each run on three plates, CD8 naive on two plates, and CD8 memory on one plate. To estimate repertoire size and how much clonotype sharing occurs between individuals, the study deeply sequenced the blood TCR repertoires of about 5 healthy adults. Libraries were prepared and TCR repertoires were sequenced by different laboratories using diverse techniques, in order to increase sequencing depth and limit assay-specific biases. Points the paper makes about the study in general: Incomplete sequencing was indicated by rarefaction of sorted-subset datasets, despite the large sequencing depth. When four donors were compared, the shared fraction of clonotypes was around 4.6% for naive CD4, 3% to 4% for naive CD8, more than 2% for memory CD4, and 0.3% to 0.5% for memory CD8. Compared with non-shared clonotypes, the clonotypes found in all four sorted-subset donors had higher generation probabilities. Pairwise subsampling indicated that sequencing depth was expected to affect the degree of clonotype sharing among donors. Naive subsets generally had larger estimated clonotype richness than memory subsets. Sampling was restricted to blood, and TCR repertoires in tissue are likely to differ from TCR repertoires in blood. The small number of donors limited the genetic and exposure-history diversity represented.

The donors were healthy, HIV-negative adults who had no recently reported acute infections or vaccinations. All donors were Caucasian adults living in Nashville, Tennessee, USA. The CD8 memory samples were a combination of magnetically selected CD45RO+ cells and CCR7-negative CD45RA+ effector memory (TemRA) cells. After blood collection by leukapheresis, PBMCs were isolated using Ficoll-Histopaque density gradient centrifugation and then cryopreserved in the vapor phase of liquid nitrogen. Analytical flow cytometry was used to check the purity and quantity of each magnetically sorted T cell population. Genomic DNA was isolated from every sorted fraction and measured by UV absorbance on a Nanodrop 2000c. The CDR3 starts with the cysteine, ends with the phenylalanine, and has 13 residues. Only CDR3 DNA remains: 39 bases, in frame from the first base. V is reduced by 8 bases and J by 4 bases, leaving a spacing of 12 bases between them. The CDR1 and CDR2 encoded by the germline V gene are MGHRA and YSYEKL.

Sequences were obtained from memory CD8+ T cells sorted from blood. The sample's cell subset or site label is to be understood as: CD45RO+ cells pooled with CCR7-negative TemRA cells. The rearrangement joined TRBV4-1 to TRBJ2-1; the D region possibly corresponds to TRBD2 (5 bases align). This clonotype was obtained from a man younger than 30 in good health. The DNA reads TGCGCCAGCCAAGCGGTAGGATACAATGAGCAGTTCTTC. Its protein product is CASQAVGYNEQFF.